This T cell receptor (beta chain) was found in a study of T-cell memory formation after mild COVID-19. For the study at large: The TCR clusters were mostly specific to one donor.

The table lists this clonotype with many counts. Its target is unknown. TCRdb processed the 5' RACE reads anew with MiXCR; each CDR3 protein has one entry. This sample has 95,000 to 120,000 distinct CDR3 sequences, with 20% to 25% found just once. Study-level findings and limits: Among clones peaking at day 37 in the second wave, SARS-CoV-2 specificity remained unconfirmed. Contracting CD4+ clones sat mainly in CM and EM; CD8+ in EMRA.

Per the germline V gene, CDR1 is SGHRS and CDR2 is YFSETQ. V lost 4 bases to trimming and J lost 2 bases, with 6 bases between them. The CDR3 runs 12 residues. The sequence was collected from a man younger than 35 who had mild COVID-19 (a few samples of this study predate the infection). Cell type and time point are not known. Sequencing was performed on PBMCs or a T cell subset sorted from them (not recorded which). V is TRBV5-1 and J is TRBJ2-5; D ambiguous. The CDR3 here is CASSPSQETQYF. CDR3 in DNA: TGCGCCAGCAGCCCATCACAAGAGACCCAGTACTTC.